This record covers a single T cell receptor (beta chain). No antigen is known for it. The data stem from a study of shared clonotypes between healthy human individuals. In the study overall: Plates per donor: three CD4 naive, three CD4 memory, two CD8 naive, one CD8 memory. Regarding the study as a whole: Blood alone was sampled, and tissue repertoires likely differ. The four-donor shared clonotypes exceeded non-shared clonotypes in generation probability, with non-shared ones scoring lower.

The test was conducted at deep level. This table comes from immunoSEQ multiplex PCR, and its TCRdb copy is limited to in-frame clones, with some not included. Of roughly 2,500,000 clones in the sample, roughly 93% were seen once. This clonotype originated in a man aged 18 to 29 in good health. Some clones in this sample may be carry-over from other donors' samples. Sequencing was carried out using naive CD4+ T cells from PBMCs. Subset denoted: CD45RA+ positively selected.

The CDR3 protein is CASSELAGGSLRNIQYF. The CDR3 nucleotides are TGTGCCAGCAGTGAGCTAGCGGGAGGCTCCTTAAGGAACATTCAGTACTTC. The V gene is TRBV2, the J gene TRBJ2-4; 11 bases line up with TRBD2. The length of the CDR3 is 17 residues. The ends lost 3 bases at V and 7 bases at J; junction bases unmatched: 11. Germline assignment: CDR1 SNHLY and CDR2 FYNNEI.